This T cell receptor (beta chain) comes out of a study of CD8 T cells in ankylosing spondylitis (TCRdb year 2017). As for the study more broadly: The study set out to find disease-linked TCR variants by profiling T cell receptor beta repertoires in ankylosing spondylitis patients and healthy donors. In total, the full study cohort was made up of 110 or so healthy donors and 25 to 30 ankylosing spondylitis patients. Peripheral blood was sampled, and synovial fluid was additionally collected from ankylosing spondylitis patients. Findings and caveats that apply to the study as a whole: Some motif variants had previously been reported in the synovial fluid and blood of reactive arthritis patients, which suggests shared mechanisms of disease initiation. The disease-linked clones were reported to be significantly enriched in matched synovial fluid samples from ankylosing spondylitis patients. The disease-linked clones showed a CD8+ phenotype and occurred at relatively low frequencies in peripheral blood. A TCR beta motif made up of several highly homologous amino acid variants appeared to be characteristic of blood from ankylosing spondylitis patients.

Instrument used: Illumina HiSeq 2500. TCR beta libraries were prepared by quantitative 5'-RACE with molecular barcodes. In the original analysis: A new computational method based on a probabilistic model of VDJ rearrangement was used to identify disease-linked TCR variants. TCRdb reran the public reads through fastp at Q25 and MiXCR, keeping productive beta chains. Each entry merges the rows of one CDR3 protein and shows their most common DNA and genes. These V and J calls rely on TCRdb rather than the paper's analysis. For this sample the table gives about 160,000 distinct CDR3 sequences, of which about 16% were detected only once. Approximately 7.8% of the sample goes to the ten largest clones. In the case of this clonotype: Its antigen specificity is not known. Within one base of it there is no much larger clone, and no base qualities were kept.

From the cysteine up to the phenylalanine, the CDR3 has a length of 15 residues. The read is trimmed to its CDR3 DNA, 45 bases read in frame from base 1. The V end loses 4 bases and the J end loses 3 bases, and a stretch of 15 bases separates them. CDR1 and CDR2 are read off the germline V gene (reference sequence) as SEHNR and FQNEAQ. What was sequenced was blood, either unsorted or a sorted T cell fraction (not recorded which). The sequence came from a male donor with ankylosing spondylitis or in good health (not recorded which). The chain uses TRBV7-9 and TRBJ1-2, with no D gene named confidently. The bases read TGTGCCAGCAGCTCAGTTGAAACCGGTCACTATGGCTACACCTTC. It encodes CASSSVETGHYGYTF.